Included here is one TCR beta chain sequence, with context. This record comes from a study of T-cell reconstitution after alpha-beta-depleted transplantation in children. Preparation of the TCRbeta library was carried out with unique molecular identifiers. Via MiXCR, TCRdb re-called the PCR reads, giving one row per CDR3 protein. The profile covers nearly 550,000 distinct CDR3 sequences, with approximately 20% appearing a single time and roughly 3.3% taken by the ten largest. This CDR3 spans 12 amino acids. Germline assignment: CDR1 SGHRS and CDR2 YFSETQ. J gave up 7 bases and V 3 bases, and 1 base lay outside the gene matches.

J is TRBJ2-4 and V is TRBV5-1; 7 bases line up with TRBD1. Specimen: PBMCs from the stem cell graft donor, collected from the stem cell graft. This TCR was sampled from a human donor who donated a stem cell graft to a child with acute lymphoblastic leukemia. In DNA form, the CDR3 reads TGCGCCAGCAGCTCGGGACAGAACATTCAGTACTTC. Translated: CASSSGQNIQYF.